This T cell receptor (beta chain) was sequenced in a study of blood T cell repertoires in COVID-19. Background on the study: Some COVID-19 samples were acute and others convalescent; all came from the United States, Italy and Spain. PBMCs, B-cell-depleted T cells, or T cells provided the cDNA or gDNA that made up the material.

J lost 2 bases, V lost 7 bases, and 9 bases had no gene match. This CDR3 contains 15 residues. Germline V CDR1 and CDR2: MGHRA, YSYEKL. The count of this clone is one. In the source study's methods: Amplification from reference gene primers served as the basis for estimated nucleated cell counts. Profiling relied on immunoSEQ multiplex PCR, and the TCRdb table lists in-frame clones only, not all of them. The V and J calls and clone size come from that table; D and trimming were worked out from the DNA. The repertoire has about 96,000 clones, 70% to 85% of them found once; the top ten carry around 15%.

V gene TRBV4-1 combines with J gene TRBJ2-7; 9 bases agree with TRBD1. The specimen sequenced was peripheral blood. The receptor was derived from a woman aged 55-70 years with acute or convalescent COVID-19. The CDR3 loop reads CASTTTGTGPYEQYF. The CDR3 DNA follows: TGCGCCAGCACCACGACCGGGACAGGGCCCTACGAGCAGTACTTC.